These 18 T cell receptor beta chains came from one sample sequenced in a study of T cells in Graves' hyperthyroidism and ophthalmopathy. Amplified TCR beta CDR3 regions derived from RNA transcripts. First-round RT-PCR of the TCR CDR3 relied on the HTBI primer set. One entry per CDR3 protein, called by TCRdb with MiXCR from the multiplex PCR reads. Of hundreds of thousands of distinct CDR3 sequences listed, 13% to 15% are singletons. Sequencing was done on a sample of blood. These receptors all come from a woman aged 18-29 years with Graves' hyperthyroidism.

This chain uses TRBV7-9 with TRBJ1-3; D call uncertain. CDR3 length: 16 residues. V was pared by 5 bases and J by 0 bases, with 14 bases between. In germline, CDR1 is SEHNR, CDR2 FQNEAQ (reference sequence). For the CDR3, the DNA is TGTGCCAGCAGCCGCCTCTCTCAGAGCTCTGGAAACACCATATATTTT. It translates to CASSRLSQSSGNTIYF.

This clonotype appeared many times. The V call is TRBV12-3 or TRBV12-4, the J call TRBJ1-6; tentatively, D is TRBD1 (6 bases). The V end was cut by 5 bases, the J end by 10 bases, with 12 bases between. This CDR3 spans 13 amino acids. CDR3 in DNA: TGTGCCAGCAGTGCAGGGGAGGGCTCACCCCTCCACTTT. Amino acid sequence: CASSAGEGSPLHF.

This clonotype occurred a few times. CDR3 loop: CASSSSRTGWGTDTQYF. The CDR3 DNA reads as TGTGCCAGCAGCTCTTCTCGGACAGGCTGGGGAACAGATACGCAGTATTTT. The rearrangement uses TRBV7-8 and TRBJ2-3, with TRBD1 matching 7 bases. Germline CDR1 SGHVS, CDR2 FQNEAQ. With 4 bases clipped from V and 3 bases from J, the junction kept 13 bases outside the gene matches. The CDR3 consists of 17 residues.

This clonotype appeared many times. The CDR3 here is CASSEVGTSAREQYF. The CDR3, as DNA: TGTGCCAGCAGTGAAGTGGGGACTAGCGCCCGCGAGCAGTACTTC. The chain employs TRBV2 and TRBJ2-7; 10 nucleotides match TRBD2. The CDR3 covers 15 residues. V was clipped by 1 base and J by 6 bases; unmatched bases: 6. Germline CDR1 SNHLY, CDR2 FYNNEI.

This clonotype was seen repeatedly, ten times or more. This chain connects TRBV12-3 or TRBV12-4 to TRBJ1-3; D is unclear. The CDR3 length is 17 residues. V was cut by 6 bases and J by 0 bases, with 18 bases left in between. In DNA, the CDR3 is TGTGCCAGCAGACGCCAGAGGGCCGGGAGCTCTGGAAACACCATATATTTT. Translation: CASRRQRAGSSGNTIYF.

V and J are TRBV2 and TRBJ1-4; 7 positions match TRBD1. The length of the CDR3 is 14 residues. Germline-derived CDR1 and CDR2 are SNHLY and FYNNEI. V lost 6 bases to trimming and J lost 5 bases; unmatched junction nucleotides: 6. The CDR3 nucleotides read TGTGCCAGCAGGCAACAGGGGAGCAATGAAAAACTGTTTTTT. As protein: CASRQQGSNEKLFF.

This clonotype has ten or more counts. V usage is TRBV10-3 and J usage is TRBJ1-1; TRBD1 agrees at 7 bases. V lost 2 bases, J lost 2 bases, and 8 bases stayed unmatched. The CDR3 extends over 16 amino acids. Germline assignment: CDR1 ENHRY and CDR2 SYGVKD. CDR3 sequence (DNA): TGTGCCATCAGTGAGCATTTTGGACAGGCAAACACTGAAGCTTTCTTT. Amino acid sequence: CAISEHFGQANTEAFF.

CDR3 nucleotides: TGTGCCGCTGGAGGAGCTCAGGGGAACACAGATACGCAGTATTTT. It is translated as CAAGGAQGNTDTQYF. This chain uses TRBV24-1 with TRBJ2-3, with a possible D match to TRBD1 (6 bases). V shed 12 bases and J shed 2 bases, with 20 bases lying between them. CDR1 KGHDR and CDR2 SFDVKD come from the germline V gene. The CDR3 contains 15 residues.

The V gene is TRBV28, the J gene TRBJ2-7; tentative D call: TRBD2 (6 bases). The CDR3 covers 14 residues. The V gene lost 3 bases and the J gene lost 6 bases, with 15 bases spanning the gap. Germline V gene data show CDR1 as MDHEN and CDR2 as SYDVKM. In DNA form, the CDR3 reads TGTGCCAGCAGTTTCGATAGGGGACTCGGCGAGCAGTACTTC. This codes for CASSFDRGLGEQYF.

This clonotype was detected only a few times. The V call is TRBV10-3, the J call TRBJ2-7, with a weak D call TRBD2 (7 bases). Germline V lookup: CDR1 ENHRY, CDR2 SYGVKD. V was pared by 8 bases and J by 6 bases, with 11 bases between. The CDR3 is 11 residues long. CDR3 coding DNA: TGTGCCATCGGGGGGGGGCGCGAGCAGTACTTC. Its protein product is CAIGGGREQYF.

This chain uses TRBV18 with TRBJ2-3; D perhaps matches TRBD2 (5 bases). CDR1 is KGHSH and CDR2 is LQKENI in the germline V gene. The ends were cut back, 5 bases at V and 0 bases at J, with 12 bases in the middle. The CDR3 contains 15 residues. CDR3 sequence reads: CASSSMAGSTDTQYF. The CDR3 DNA reads as TGTGCCAGCTCATCTATGGCGGGTAGCACAGATACGCAGTATTTT.

This clonotype was recorded at least ten times. The rearrangement joins TRBV30 to TRBJ1-5, with 7 bases lining up with TRBD1. The germline V gene has CDR1 GTSNPN and CDR2 SVGIG (reference sequence). CDR3 size: 12 residues. The CDR3 DNA sequence: TGTGCGCCCGGGACAGTCAATCAGCCCCAGCATTTT. Its translation: CAPGTVNQPQHF.

This clonotype was observed many times. The chain joins TRBV11-3 to TRBJ2-7; D is possibly TRBD1 (8 bases). The CDR3 runs 14 residues. Deletions cut 5 bases from V and 6 bases from J, with 17 bases between. Per the germline V gene, CDR1 is SGHNT and CDR2 is YENEEA. CDR3 residues: CASSQQTGEGEQYF. DNA of the CDR3: TGTGCCAGCAGCCAGCAGACAGGGGAGGGCGAGCAGTACTTC.

At least ten counts were recorded for this clonotype. The chain has TRBV10-1 and TRBJ2-3; D not resolved. Germline V gene data show CDR1 as WNHNN and CDR2 as SYGVQD (reference sequence). The CDR3 runs 13 residues. V lost 2 bases and J 0 bases, leaving 3 bases between the germline ends. Here the CDR3 DNA reads TGCGCCAGCAGTGAGCAGAGCACAGATACGCAGTATTTT. Encoded protein: CASSEQSTDTQYF.

The sample holds a few counts of this clonotype. The chain couples TRBV20-1 to TRBJ1-5; D call uncertain. Germline CDR1 is DFQATT and CDR2 is SNEGSKA (reference sequence). The CDR3 extends over 15 amino acids. Trimming left V 2 bases short and J 7 bases short, with 18 bases between. CDR3 coding DNA: TGCAGTGCTAGATTGAAAGGCTGGTACAGCCAGCCCCAGCATTTT. Its translation is CSARLKGWYSQPQHF.

This clonotype was observed at least ten times. The J gene is TRBJ2-3, the V gene TRBV28; D gene ambiguous. The CDR3 totals 15 residues. The V and J ends lost 8 bases and 0 bases respectively, with 15 bases between them. Germline V CDR1 and CDR2: MDHEN, SYDVKM. The CDR3 reads CASGAGPSSTDTQYF. Written as DNA, the CDR3 is TGTGCCAGCGGAGCAGGTCCTTCTAGCACAGATACGCAGTATTTT.

This clonotype was counted only a few times. The J gene is TRBJ1-1, the V gene TRBV11-2; D is possibly TRBD1 (5 bases). The CDR3 runs to 13 residues. V gave up 1 base and J gave up 13 bases, with 16 bases separating them. The germline V gene encodes CDR1 SGHAT and CDR2 FQNNGV. The CDR3 region has the DNA TGTGCCAGCAGCTTAGTTACCAGGGTGGGGGTTTTCTTT. Translated, it gives CASSLVTRVGVFF. The full variable domain, in which reference TRBV11-2 and TRBJ1-1 provide the parts outside the CDR3, is EAGVAQSPRYKIIEKRQSVAFWCNPISGHATLYWYQQILGQGPKLLIQFQNNGVVDDSQLPKDRFSAERLKGVDSTLKIQPAKLEDSAVYLCASSLVTRVGVFFGQGTRLTVV.

The chain uses TRBV18 and TRBJ1-3; the match to TRBD1 covers 9 bases. There are 19 residues in the CDR3. Trimming took 2 bases from V and 0 from J; bases not matched to a gene: 11. CDR1 is KGHSH and CDR2 is LQKENI in the germline V gene. CDR3 bases: TGTGCCAGCTCACCAAGGACAGGGGCCTTTTTTCTCTCTGGAAACACCATATATTTT. Residues: CASSPRTGAFFLSGNTIYF.